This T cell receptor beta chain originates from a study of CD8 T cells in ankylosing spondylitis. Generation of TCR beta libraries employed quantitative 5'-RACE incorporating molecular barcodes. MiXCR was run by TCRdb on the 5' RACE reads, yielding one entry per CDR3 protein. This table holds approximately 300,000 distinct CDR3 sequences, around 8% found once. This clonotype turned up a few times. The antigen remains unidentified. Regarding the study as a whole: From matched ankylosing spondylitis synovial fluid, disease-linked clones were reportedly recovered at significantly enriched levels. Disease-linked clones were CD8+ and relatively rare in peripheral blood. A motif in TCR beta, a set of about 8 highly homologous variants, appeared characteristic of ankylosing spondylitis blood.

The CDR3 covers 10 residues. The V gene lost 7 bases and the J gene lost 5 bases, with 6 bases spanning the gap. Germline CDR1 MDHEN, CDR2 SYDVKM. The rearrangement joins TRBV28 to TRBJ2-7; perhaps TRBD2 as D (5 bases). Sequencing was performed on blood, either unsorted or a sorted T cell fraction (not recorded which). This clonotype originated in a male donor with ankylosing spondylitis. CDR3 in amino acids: CASTGDEQYF. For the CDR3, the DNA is TGTGCCAGCACCGGGGACGAGCAGTACTTC.